The 7 T cell receptor beta chains below were found in one sample sequenced in a study of cytomegalovirus exposure and HLA in healthy donors. The PCR ran on 60 Vbeta and 13 Jbeta primers. Here immunoSEQ multiplex PCR was the method, and the copy in TCRdb shows in-frame clones only, minus some. The table lists about 160,000 clones, around 82% of them singletons, with about 1.5% in the top ten. Material for sequencing was PBMCs. The receptors were gathered from a male donor in good health and CMV-seronegative.

This chain uses TRBV7-9 with TRBJ2-2; a possible D gene is TRBD1 (6 bases). Trimming pared 5 bases from V and 2 bases from J, leaving 9 bases between. The germline gives CDR1 SEHNR, CDR2 FQNEAQ (reference sequence). CDR3 length equals 14 residues. CDR3 nucleotides: TGTGCCAGCAGCACACAGGGAAACACCGGGGAGCTGTTTTTT. This codes for CASSTQGNTGELFF. The full variable domain, with the rest looked up from reference TRBV7-9 and TRBJ2-2, is DTGVSQNPRHKITKRGQNVTFRCDPISEHNRLYWYRQTLGQGPEFLTYFQNEAQLEKSRLLSDRFSAERPKGSFSTLEIQRTEQGDSAMYLCASSTQGNTGELFFGEGSRLTVL.

This chain connects TRBV2 to TRBJ1-4, with D perhaps TRBD1 (5 bases). The CDR3 extends over 14 amino acids. Germline loops: CDR1 SNHLY, CDR2 FYNNEI. Trimming removed 1 base from V and 11 bases from J, with 14 bases in between. The DNA for the CDR3 is TGTGCCAGCAGTGAAGTCGGTGACAGCTCTAAACTGTTTTTT. As protein: CASSEVGDSSKLFF.

The chain is built from TRBV6-1 and TRBJ1-3; possibly TRBD1 for D (6 bases). With 7 bases removed from V and 0 bases from J, the gap between germline ends came to 10 bases. There are 14 residues in the CDR3. Germline V gene sequence: CDR1 MNHNS, CDR2 SASEGT. CDR3 amino acids: CASMTTGSGNTIYF. The CDR3, as DNA: TGTGCCAGCATGACGACAGGCTCTGGAAACACCATATATTTT.

For the CDR3, the DNA is TGTGCCAGCAGCTTGATACGGGGGGCTAACGAGCAGTACTTC. Translation gives CASSLIRGANEQYF. V and J are TRBV5-6 and TRBJ2-7; D possibly corresponds to TRBD2 (7 bases). CDR1 and CDR2 (germline): SGHDT, YYEEEE. Trimming left V 1 base short and J 5 bases short, with 13 bases between. The CDR3 runs 14 residues.

This clone appeared a few times. The chain uses TRBV27 and TRBJ2-5; maybe TRBD2 (5 bases). The CDR3 consists of 16 residues. With 5 bases removed from V and 7 bases from J, the gap between germline ends came to 23 bases. Germline V gene data show CDR1 as MNHEY and CDR2 as SMNVEV (reference sequence). This chain's CDR3 is CASSPRLTGSLGTQYF. The CDR3 region has the DNA TGTGCCAGCAGTCCTAGACTAACCGGGTCGTTAGGGACCCAGTACTTC.

The chain couples TRBV9 to TRBJ1-1; D ambiguous. Between the trimmed V and J ends, which lost 0 bases and 1 base, there was a span of 7 bases. The CDR3 loop spans 14 amino acids. From germline, CDR1 is SGDLS and CDR2 YYNGEE. CDR3 amino acids: CASSVVAENTEAFF. The CDR3 coding sequence is TGTGCCAGCAGCGTAGTAGCAGAGAACACTGAAGCTTTCTTT.

The rearrangement uses TRBV7-9 and TRBJ2-2; 9 bases are a match to TRBD1. This CDR3 is 15 amino acids long. The trim removed 5 bases at V and 6 bases at J, leaving 7 bases unmatched. CDR1 and CDR2 (germline): SEHNR, FQNEAQ (reference sequence). The CDR3 DNA reads TGTGCCAGCAGCAAGACAGGGGGTTTCGCCGGGGAGCTGTTTTTT. This codes for CASSKTGGFAGELFF.